This T cell receptor (beta chain) was recorded in a study of T cells after yellow fever vaccination. TCRdb reprocessed the 5' RACE reads via MiXCR and lists one record per CDR3 protein. Of 300,000 or so distinct CDR3 sequences listed, almost 4% are singletons. This clonotype has a count of ten or more. CDR1 and CDR2 (germline): SGDLS, YYNGEE. This CDR3 region has 14 residues. V gave up 0 bases and J gave up 7 bases, with 11 bases separating them. Specimen: PBMCs, collected 5 days after the yellow fever booster vaccination. The rearrangement uses TRBV9 and TRBJ1-5, with D tentatively TRBD1 (6 bases). The receptor's source is a man aged 18 to 30 who received the YFV17D yellow fever vaccine. CDR3 sequence: CASSVAGVGQPQHF. The CDR3 DNA reads TGTGCCAGCAGCGTAGCAGGGGTCGGGCAGCCCCAGCATTTT. Full variable domain (outside the CDR3, taken from reference TRBV9 and TRBJ1-5): DSGVTQTPKHLITATGQRVTLRCSPRSGDLSVYWYQQSLDQGLQFLIQYYNGEERAKGNILERFSAQQFPDLHSELNLSSLELGDSALYFCASSVAGVGQPQHFGDGTRLSIL.